This TCR beta chain was retrieved from a study of blood T cell repertoires in COVID-19. CDR3 size: 14 residues. The J segment lost 3 bases and the V segment lost 6 bases, leaving 8 bases of the junction unmatched. The germline gives CDR1 MDHEN, CDR2 SYDVKM. Sequencing was performed with immunoSEQ multiplex PCR; in TCRdb, only in-frame clones are kept and a portion is missing. The sample holds about 130,000 clones; roughly 80% are singletons and the top ten take 16%. This chain joins TRBV28 and TRBJ2-7, with TRBD1 identical over 7 bases. The clonotype originates from a woman in her fifties or sixties with acute or convalescent COVID-19. What was sequenced was peripheral blood. In nucleotides, the CDR3 is TGTGCCAGCAGGCCGACAGGGAACCTCTACGAGCAGTACTTC. As protein: CASRPTGNLYEQYF. Looking up the rest from reference TRBV28 and TRBJ2-7 gives the full variable domain: DVKVTQSSRYLVKRTGEKVFLECVQDMDHENMFWYRQDPGLGLRLIYFSYDVKMKEKGDIPEGYSVSREKKERFSLILESASTNQTSMYLCASRPTGNLYEQYFGPGTRLTVT.